This T cell receptor (beta chain) is from a study of identical twins. Every donor was a healthy Caucasian. A universal primer site was created by template switching, with the cDNA bearing unique molecular identifiers. TCRdb re-called the 5' RACE reads with MiXCR, one entry per CDR3 protein. The sample lists approximately 210,000 distinct CDR3 sequences; approximately 15% were seen once. CDR1 and CDR2 from the germline V gene are SEHNR and FQNEAQ (reference sequence). This CDR3 comprises 14 residues. Trimming shortened V by 1 base and J by 6 bases, and 12 bases separated the two germline ends. This clonotype was observed a few times. Separately, the same data were catalogued under a study of T cells expressing NK-cell markers. That paper notes: Top CD8+ clonotypes included the dominant CD3+CD56+NKG2C+ clonotypes in 5 or 6 donors.

The TCR was taken from a woman between 18 and 29 years old in good health. This chain uses TRBV7-9 with TRBJ1-1; weak D call: TRBD1 (6 bases). Material: CD8+ T cells sorted from blood. Here the CDR3 DNA reads TGTGCCAGCAGCTTAGGTCAGGGGCCCCCTGAAGCTTTCTTT. Translated: CASSLGQGPPEAFF.